This TCR beta chain was captured by sequencing in a study of human T cells and chemical hapten exposure. The time point: patch test 3, about 24 weeks after DPC sensitization. Treatment given: therapeutic diphenylcyclopropenone sensitization with weekly scalp DPC. V lost 1 base and J lost 6, with 7 bases in between. Per the germline V gene, CDR1 is DFQATT and CDR2 is SNEGSKA (reference sequence). The CDR3 is made up of 11 amino acids. TCRdb reprocessed the RACE reads via MiXCR and lists one record per CDR3 protein. The sample holds more than 80,000 distinct CDR3 sequences, 9.5% to 14% seen once. This chain uses TRBV20-1 with TRBJ2-7; D remains ambiguous. This specimen consisted of whole blood, obtained in connection with sensitization to the hapten diphenylcyclopropenone (DPC). The sequence was collected from a woman aged 45-60 years with alopecia areata. Some clones in this sample may be carry-over from other donors' samples. Here the CDR3 reads CSARAITEQYF. Written as DNA, the CDR3 is TGCAGTGCTAGAGCGATAACCGAGCAGTACTTC.